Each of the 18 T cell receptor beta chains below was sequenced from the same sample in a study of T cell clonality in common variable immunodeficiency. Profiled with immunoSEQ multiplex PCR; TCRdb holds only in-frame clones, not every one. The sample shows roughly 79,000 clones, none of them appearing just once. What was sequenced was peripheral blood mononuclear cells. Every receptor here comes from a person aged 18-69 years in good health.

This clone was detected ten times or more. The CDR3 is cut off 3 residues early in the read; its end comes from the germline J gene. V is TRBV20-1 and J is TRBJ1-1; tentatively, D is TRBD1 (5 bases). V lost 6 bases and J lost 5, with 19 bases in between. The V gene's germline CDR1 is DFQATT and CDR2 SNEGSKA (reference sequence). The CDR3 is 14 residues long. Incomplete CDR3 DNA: TGCAGTGCAGGAAAAAAACTCGAGGGGACTGAA. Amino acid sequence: CSAGKKLEGTE. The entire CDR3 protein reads CSAGKKLEGTEAFF.

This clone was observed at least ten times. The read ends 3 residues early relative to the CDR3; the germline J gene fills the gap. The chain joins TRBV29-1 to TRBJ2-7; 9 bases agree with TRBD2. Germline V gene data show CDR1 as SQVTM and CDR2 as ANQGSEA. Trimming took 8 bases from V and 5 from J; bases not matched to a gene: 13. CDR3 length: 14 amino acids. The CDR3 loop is CSFQVIAGDDEQYF. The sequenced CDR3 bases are TGCAGCTTCCAAGTGATAGCGGGAGATGACGAG.

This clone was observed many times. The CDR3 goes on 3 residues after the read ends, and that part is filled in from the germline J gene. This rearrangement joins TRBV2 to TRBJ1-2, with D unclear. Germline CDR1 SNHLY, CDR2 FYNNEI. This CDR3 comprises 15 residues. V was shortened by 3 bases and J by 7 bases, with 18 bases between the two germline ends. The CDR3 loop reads CASSEVWASFVGYTF. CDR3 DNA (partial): TGTGCCAGCAGTGAGGTCTGGGCGTCCTTTGTTGGC.

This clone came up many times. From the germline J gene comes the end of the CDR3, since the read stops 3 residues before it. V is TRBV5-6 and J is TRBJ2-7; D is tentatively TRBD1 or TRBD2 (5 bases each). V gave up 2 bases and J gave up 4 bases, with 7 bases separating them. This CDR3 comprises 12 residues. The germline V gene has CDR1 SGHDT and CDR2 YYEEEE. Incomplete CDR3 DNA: TGTGCCAGCAGCTTCGAGGGGTACGAG. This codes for CASSFEGYE. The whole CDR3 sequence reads CASSFEGYEQYF. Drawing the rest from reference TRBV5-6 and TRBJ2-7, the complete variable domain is DAGVTQSPTHLIKTRGQQVTLRCSPKSGHDTVSWYQQALGQGPQFIFQYYEEEERQRGNFPDRFSGHQFPNYSSELNVNALLLGDSALYLCASSFEGYEQYFGPGTRLTVT.

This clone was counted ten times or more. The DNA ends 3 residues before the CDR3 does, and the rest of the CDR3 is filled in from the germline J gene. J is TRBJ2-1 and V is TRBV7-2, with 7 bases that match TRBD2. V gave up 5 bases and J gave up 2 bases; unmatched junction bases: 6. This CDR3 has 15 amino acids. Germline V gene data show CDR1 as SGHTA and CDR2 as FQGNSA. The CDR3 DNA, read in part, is TGTGCCAGCAGCCAATTGGGGGGGACCTACAATGAG. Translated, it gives CASSQLGGTYNE. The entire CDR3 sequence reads CASSQLGGTYNEQFF.

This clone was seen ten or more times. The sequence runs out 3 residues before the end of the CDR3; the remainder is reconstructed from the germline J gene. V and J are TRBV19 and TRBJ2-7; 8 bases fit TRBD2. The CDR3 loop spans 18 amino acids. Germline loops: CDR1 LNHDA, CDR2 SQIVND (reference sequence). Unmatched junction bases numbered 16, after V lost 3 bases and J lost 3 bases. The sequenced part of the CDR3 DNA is TGTGCCAGTAGTATCTCCTCTACCCCGGGACTAGTTGACTACGAG. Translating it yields CASSISSTPGLVDYE. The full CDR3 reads CASSISSTPGLVDYEQYF. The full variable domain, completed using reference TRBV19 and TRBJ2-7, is DGGITQSPKYLFRKEGQNVTLSCEQNLNHDAMYWYRQDPGQGLRLIYYSQIVNDFQKGDIAEGYSVSREKKESFPLTVTSAQKNPTAFYLCASSISSTPGLVDYEQYFGPGTRLTVT.

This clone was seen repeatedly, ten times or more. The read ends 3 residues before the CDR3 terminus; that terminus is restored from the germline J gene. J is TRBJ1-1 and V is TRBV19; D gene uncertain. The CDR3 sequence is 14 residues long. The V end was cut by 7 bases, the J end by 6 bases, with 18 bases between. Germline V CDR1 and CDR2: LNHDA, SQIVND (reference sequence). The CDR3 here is CASTWSGLSPEAFF. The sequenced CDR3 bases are TGTGCCAGTACGTGGAGCGGGTTGAGCCCTGAA.

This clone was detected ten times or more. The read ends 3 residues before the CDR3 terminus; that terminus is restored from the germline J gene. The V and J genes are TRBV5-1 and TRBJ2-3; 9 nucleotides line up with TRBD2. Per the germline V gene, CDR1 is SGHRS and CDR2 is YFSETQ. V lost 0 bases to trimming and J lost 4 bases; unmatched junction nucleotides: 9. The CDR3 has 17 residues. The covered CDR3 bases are TGCGCCAGCAGCTTGGCCCGGGGGCTAGCGGGATCAGATACG. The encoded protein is CASSLARGLAGSDT. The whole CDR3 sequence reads CASSLARGLAGSDTQYF.

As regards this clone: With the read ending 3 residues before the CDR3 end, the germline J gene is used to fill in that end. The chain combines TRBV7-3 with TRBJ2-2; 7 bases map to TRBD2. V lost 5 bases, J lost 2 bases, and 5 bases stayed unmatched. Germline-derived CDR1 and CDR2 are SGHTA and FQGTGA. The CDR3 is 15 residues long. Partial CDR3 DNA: TGTGCCAGCAGCCGGGAAGCGGGAAACACCGGGGAG. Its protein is CASSREAGNTGE. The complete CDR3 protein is CASSREAGNTGELFF.

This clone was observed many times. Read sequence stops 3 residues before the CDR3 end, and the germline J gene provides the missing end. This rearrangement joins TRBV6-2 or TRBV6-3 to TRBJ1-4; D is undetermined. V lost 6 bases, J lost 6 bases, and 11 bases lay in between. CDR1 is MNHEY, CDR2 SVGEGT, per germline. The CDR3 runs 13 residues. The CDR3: CASSLSKHEKLFF. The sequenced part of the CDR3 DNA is TGTGCCAGCAGCCTATCCAAGCATGAAAAA.

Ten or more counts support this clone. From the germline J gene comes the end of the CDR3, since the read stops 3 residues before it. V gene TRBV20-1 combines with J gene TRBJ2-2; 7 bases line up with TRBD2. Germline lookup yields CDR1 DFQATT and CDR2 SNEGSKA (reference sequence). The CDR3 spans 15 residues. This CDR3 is CSEGIGLANTGELFF. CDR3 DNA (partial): TGCAGCGAGGGAATAGGACTAGCGAACACCGGGGAG.

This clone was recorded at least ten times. The CDR3 bases that were read are TGTGCCATCAGTCCCGGGACTAGCTCCTATAATTCACCC. The encoded protein is CAISPGTSSYNSP. The entire CDR3 protein reads CAISPGTSSYNSPLHF. The rearrangement links TRBV10-3 to TRBJ1-6, with a tentative D call TRBD1 (5 bases). The read ends 3 residues shy of where the CDR3 ends; the end is completed using the germline J gene. The germline CDR1 and CDR2 sequences are ENHRY and SYGVKD. The length of the CDR3 is 16 residues. Trimming took 5 bases from V and 0 from J, leaving 11 bases between them.

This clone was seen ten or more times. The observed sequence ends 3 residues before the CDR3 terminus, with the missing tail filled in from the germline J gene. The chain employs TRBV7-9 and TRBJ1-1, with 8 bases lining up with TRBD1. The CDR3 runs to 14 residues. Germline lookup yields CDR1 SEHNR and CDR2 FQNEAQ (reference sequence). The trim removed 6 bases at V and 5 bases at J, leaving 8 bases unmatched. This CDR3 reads CASRKDRGGTEAFF. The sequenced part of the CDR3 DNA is TGTGCCAGCAGAAAAGACAGGGGCGGGACTGAA.

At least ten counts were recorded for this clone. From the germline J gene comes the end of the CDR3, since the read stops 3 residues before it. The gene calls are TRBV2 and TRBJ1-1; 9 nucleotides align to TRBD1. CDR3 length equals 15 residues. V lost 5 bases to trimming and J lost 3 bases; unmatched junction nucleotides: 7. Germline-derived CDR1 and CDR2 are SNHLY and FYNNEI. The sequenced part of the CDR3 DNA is TGTGCCAGCAGTCTTAGACAGGGGGAGTACACTGAA. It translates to CASSLRQGEYTE. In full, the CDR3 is CASSLRQGEYTEAFF.

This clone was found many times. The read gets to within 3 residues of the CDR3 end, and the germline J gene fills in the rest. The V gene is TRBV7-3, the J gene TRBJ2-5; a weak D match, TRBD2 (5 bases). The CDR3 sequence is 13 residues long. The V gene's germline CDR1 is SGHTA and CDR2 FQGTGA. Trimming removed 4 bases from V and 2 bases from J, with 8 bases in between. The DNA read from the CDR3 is TGTGCCAGCAGCTCCGGGGAACAAGAGACC. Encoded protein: CASSSGEQET. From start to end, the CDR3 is CASSSGEQETQYF.

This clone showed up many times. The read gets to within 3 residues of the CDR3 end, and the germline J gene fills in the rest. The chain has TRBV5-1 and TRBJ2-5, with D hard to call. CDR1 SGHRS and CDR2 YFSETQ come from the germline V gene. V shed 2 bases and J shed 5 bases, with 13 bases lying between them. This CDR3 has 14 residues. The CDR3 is CASSLKTARETQYF. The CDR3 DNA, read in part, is TGCGCCAGCAGCTTAAAAACTGCCCGGGAGACC.

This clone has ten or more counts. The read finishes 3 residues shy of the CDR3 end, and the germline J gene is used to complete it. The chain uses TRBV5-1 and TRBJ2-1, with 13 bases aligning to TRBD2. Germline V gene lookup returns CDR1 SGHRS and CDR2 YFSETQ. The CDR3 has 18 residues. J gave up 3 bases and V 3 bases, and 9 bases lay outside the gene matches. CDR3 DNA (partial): TGCGCCAGCAGCTCGGAAACTAGCGGGAGGGGATTCTACAATGAG. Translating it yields CASSSETSGRGFYNE. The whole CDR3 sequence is CASSSETSGRGFYNEQFF. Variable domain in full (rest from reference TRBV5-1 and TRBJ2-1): KAGVTQTPRYLIKTRGQQVTLSCSPISGHRSVSWYQQTPGQGLQFLFEYFSETQRNKGNFPGRFSGRQFSNSRSEMNVSTLELGDSALYLCASSSETSGRGFYNEQFFGPGTRLTVL.

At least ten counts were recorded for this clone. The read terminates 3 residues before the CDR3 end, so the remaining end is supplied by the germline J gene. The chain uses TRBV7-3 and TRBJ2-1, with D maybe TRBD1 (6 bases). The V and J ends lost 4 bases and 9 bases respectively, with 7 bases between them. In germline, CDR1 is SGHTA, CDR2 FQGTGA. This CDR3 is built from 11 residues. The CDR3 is CASSSGVEQFF. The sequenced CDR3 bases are TGTGCCAGCAGCTCAGGGGTTGAG.